The 27 T cell receptor beta chains listed next were all sequenced from one sample in a study of beta chain features in type 1 diabetes (dated 2018 in TCRdb). These receptors lack a known antigen. Here is what the overall study found, with its caveats: Type 1 diabetes patients showed a moderate but significant shortening of TCRB CDR3 length in all four CD4+ subsets.

The protocol used for the library was the immunoSEQ multiplex PCR assay. The High Capacity cDNA Reverse Transcription Kit was used to reverse transcribe all of the isolated RNA, meaning that expressed TCRB transcripts were what got sequenced. Imported from immuneACCESS, the table was reduced by TCRdb to in-frame sequences with V and J called. These copies leave out some clones; in studies compared against another copy, an unresolved V gene accounts for under half, and the cause of the remainder is not known. Here the sample has about 120,000 clones; 15% to 20% occur a single time. Around 2.5% of the sample belongs to the ten largest clones. Material for sequencing was central memory CD4+ T cells from blood. The receptors come from a man aged 25-45 years with type 1 diabetes.

The chain links TRBV6-5 to TRBJ2-3; 11 nucleotides agree with TRBD1. The CDR3 is made up of 15 amino acids. Trimming at V came to 6 bases and at J to 2 bases, leaving 4 bases not matched to a gene. The germline V gene has CDR1 MNHEY and CDR2 SVGAGI. The CDR3 here is CASSGQGAVTDTQYF. CDR3 coding DNA: TGTGCCAGCAGCGGACAGGGGGCGGTCACAGATACGCAGTATTTT.

A few counts support this clone. V gene TRBV29-1 combines with J gene TRBJ2-3; D unclear. V was cut by 4 bases and J by 1 base, with 9 bases left in between. The CDR3 has 13 residues. Germline CDR1 SQVTM, CDR2 ANQGSEA. The CDR3 loop reads CSVGPIRTDTQYF. CDR3 nucleotides: TGCAGCGTTGGGCCGATACGCACAGATACGCAGTATTTT.

The rearrangement joins TRBV18 to TRBJ2-7; D possibly uses TRBD1 or TRBD2 (5 bases each). The CDR3 sequence is 14 residues long. The germline gives CDR1 KGHSH, CDR2 LQKENI. V lost 4 bases and J lost 8, with 18 bases in between. CDR3 bases: TGTGCCAGCTCACTGGACCGGGACGTGTATAAGCAGTACTTC. Its protein is CASSLDRDVYKQYF.

The V call is TRBV29-1, the J call TRBJ1-5; a possible D gene is TRBD1 (5 bases). The CDR3 extends over 14 amino acids. Trimming removed 6 bases from V and 0 bases from J, with 12 bases in between. Looked up from germline, CDR1 is SQVTM and CDR2 is ANQGSEA. CDR3 region: CSVGLPNSNQPQHF. CDR3 nucleotide sequence: TGCAGCGTGGGACTCCCGAATAGCAATCAGCCCCAGCATTTT.

The V gene is TRBV11-2, the J gene TRBJ1-6; no clear D gene. The ends were cut back, 1 base at V and 7 bases at J, with 14 bases in the middle. The CDR3 consists of 16 residues. Germline V lookup: CDR1 SGHAT, CDR2 FQNNGV. The CDR3 nucleotides are TGTGCCAGCAGCTTAGGGCCAGCTACTACCAATTCACCCCTCCACTTT. It specifies CASSLGPATTNSPLHF.

This clone was seen a few times. The chain recombines TRBV10-3 with TRBJ2-5; tentative D call: TRBD1 (5 bases). V shed 2 bases and J shed 4 bases, with 5 bases lying between them. Germline V gene data show CDR1 as ENHRY and CDR2 as SYGVKD. This CDR3 spans 12 amino acids. DNA for the CDR3: TGTGCCATCAGTGAGCAGGGAGAGACCCAGTACTTC. Protein product: CAISEQGETQYF.

A few counts support this clone. The chain is built from TRBV7-2 and TRBJ1-4; D possibly corresponds to TRBD1 (5 bases). V dropped 4 bases and J dropped 2 bases, with 8 bases sitting between them. CDR3 length: 14 amino acids. Germline V gene sequence: CDR1 SGHTA, CDR2 FQGNSA. CDR3 sequence (DNA): TGTGCCAGCAGCTACCAGGGCACTAATGAAAAACTGTTTTTT. It translates to CASSYQGTNEKLFF.

The chain joins TRBV12-5 to TRBJ2-1; the D gene is possibly TRBD2 (5 bases). The CDR3 has 16 amino acids. The V gene lost 3 bases and the J gene lost 0 bases, with 12 bases spanning the gap. CDR1 and CDR2 (germline): LGHNT, FRNRAP. CDR3 DNA: TGTGCTAGTGGTTTAGGACTCTTGAGCTCCTACAATGAGCAGTTCTTC. Protein: CASGLGLLSSYNEQFF.

This clone was seen a few times. The V gene is TRBV10-2, the J gene TRBJ2-5; 7 bases match TRBD2. Germline V gene sequence: CDR1 WSHSY, CDR2 SAAADI. With 7 bases clipped from V and 5 bases from J, the junction kept 4 bases outside the gene matches. The CDR3 contains 12 residues. CDR3 sequence: CASNTGGETQYF. The CDR3 nucleotides are TGCGCCAGCAATACCGGGGGGGAGACCCAGTACTTC.

This clone showed up just a few times. The V and J genes are TRBV7-2 and TRBJ2-2; 7 bases fit TRBD1. This CDR3 is built from 15 residues. V shed 5 bases and J 3 bases; nucleotides not matched to a gene: 6. CDR1 SGHTA and CDR2 FQGNSA come from the germline V gene. CDR3 sequence: CASSPPTGHTGELFF. In DNA form, the CDR3 reads TGTGCCAGCAGCCCCCCGACAGGGCACACCGGGGAGCTGTTTTTT.

The chain has TRBV12-2 and TRBJ1-5. TRBV12-2 is classified as a pseudogene. The CDR3 contains 15 residues. Written as DNA, the CDR3 is TGTGCAAGCCCAGTGGGAGGGGGCTTCAATCAGCCCCAGCATTTT. Its translation is CASPVGGGFNQPQHF.

CDR3: CASSEIGQANSPLHF. The CDR3 DNA reads TGCGCCAGCAGCGAGATCGGACAGGCAAATTCACCCCTCCACTTT. The chain employs TRBV5-1 and TRBJ1-6; 7 nucleotides line up with TRBD1. CDR1 is SGHRS and CDR2 is YFSETQ in the germline V gene. The length of the CDR3 is 15 residues. The ends lost 4 bases at V and 7 bases at J; junction bases unmatched: 8.

The rearrangement joins TRBV2 to TRBJ2-2, with 7 bases matching TRBD1. The germline V gene has CDR1 SNHLY and CDR2 FYNNEI. V was clipped by 0 bases and J by 0 bases; unmatched bases: 1. This CDR3 comprises 16 residues. The CDR3 DNA reads TGTGCCAGCAGTGAAGCCGGGACAGCGAACACCGGGGAGCTGTTTTTT. Translated: CASSEAGTANTGELFF.

The V gene is TRBV5-6, the J gene TRBJ1-1, with unresolved D. Trimming took off 6 bases at V and 0 bases at J, with 21 bases between the two ends. The germline gives CDR1 SGHDT, CDR2 YYEEEE. CDR3 length equals 17 residues. As DNA, the CDR3 is TGTGCCAGCAAGATAAGGGCCAGGACTCATTTGAACACTGAAGCTTTCTTT. It is translated as CASKIRARTHLNTEAFF.

This clone was observed a handful of times. V usage is TRBV15 and J usage is TRBJ2-5; D not certain. Germline CDR1 is LNHNV and CDR2 is YYDKDF (reference sequence). This CDR3 contains 14 residues. Deletions cut 0 bases from V and 3 bases from J, with 8 bases between. CDR3 region: CATSRDRAKETQYF. CDR3 bases: TGTGCCACCAGCAGAGATAGAGCTAAAGAGACCCAGTACTTC.

The chain links TRBV7-9 to TRBJ1-1, with 7 bases fitting TRBD1. CDR3 length: 15 residues. From germline, CDR1 is SEHNR and CDR2 FQNEAQ (reference sequence). V shed 1 base, J shed 5 bases, and the junction held 7 bases outside the gene matches. The CDR3 protein is CASSLDRGVNTEAFF. The CDR3 DNA reads TGTGCCAGCAGCTTAGACAGGGGCGTAAATACTGAAGCTTTCTTT.

In this sample, this clone turned up a few times. The DNA of the CDR3 is TGTGCCAGTAACAGGGTTCGGAACACTGAAGCTTTCTTT. It yields the protein CASNRVRNTEAFF. This sequence joins TRBV2 and TRBJ1-1, with TRBD1 as a possible D gene (6 bases). Germline V CDR1 and CDR2: SNHLY, FYNNEI. The CDR3 contains 13 residues. V was clipped by 9 bases and J by 1 base, with 12 bases between them.

The chain joins TRBV30 to TRBJ1-5; D uncertain. The CDR3 contains 13 residues. Germline assignment: CDR1 GTSNPN and CDR2 SVGIG (reference sequence). V lost 3 bases to trimming and J lost 5 bases, with 11 bases between them. The CDR3 spells CAWSRGRDQPQHF. Here the CDR3 DNA reads TGTGCCTGGAGCCGGGGAAGGGATCAGCCCCAGCATTTT.

This clone came up a few times. The chain combines TRBV5-4 with TRBJ2-1, with 12 bases lining up with TRBD2. Unmatched junction bases numbered 7, after V lost 5 bases and J lost 4 bases. Germline CDR1 SGHNT, CDR2 YYREEE (reference sequence). The length of the CDR3 is 16 residues. CDR3 DNA: TGTGCCAGCAGTCCCGGAGGGACTAGCGGGTACAATGAGCAGTTCTTC. Translated: CASSPGGTSGYNEQFF.

This chain links TRBV28 with TRBJ1-5, with D perhaps matching TRBD1 (6 bases). The V end was cut by 2 bases, the J end by 7 bases, with 15 bases between. The CDR3 has 15 residues. The V gene's germline CDR1 is MDHEN and CDR2 SYDVKM. CDR3 bases: TGTGCCAGCAGTTTACCCAGGGGAACTTACCAGCCCCAGCATTTT. Its protein is CASSLPRGTYQPQHF.

The V and J genes are TRBV29-1 and TRBJ2-7; weak D call: TRBD1 (6 bases). Trimming took 7 bases from V and 5 from J, leaving 12 bases between them. This CDR3 is 11 amino acids long. Germline loops: CDR1 SQVTM, CDR2 ANQGSEA. The DNA of the CDR3 is TGCAGCGGTCGGACAGAGAACGAGCAGTACTTC. Translating it yields CSGRTENEQYF.

V gene TRBV7-2 combines with J gene TRBJ1-2; D unclear. Deletions cut 2 bases from V and 0 bases from J, with 7 bases between. Germline V gives CDR1 SGHTA, CDR2 FQGNSA. CDR3 length equals 14 residues. CDR3 sequence: CASSLHSSNYGYTF. CDR3 in DNA: TGTGCCAGCAGCTTACACAGCTCTAACTATGGCTACACCTTC.

The chain joins TRBV7-8 to TRBJ2-2, with a tentative D call TRBD1 (5 bases). The CDR3 length is 16 residues. Per the germline V gene, CDR1 is SGHVS and CDR2 is FQNEAQ. The V and J ends lost 3 bases and 8 bases respectively, with 19 bases between them. CDR3 sequence (DNA): TGTGCCAGCAGCTTGGGCAGGGTTCTTCGTAGTGGGGAGCTGTTTTTT. It specifies CASSLGRVLRSGELFF.

This clone was counted only a few times. CDR3 sequence reads: CASSYTTGGYYEQYF. The CDR3 DNA reads as TGTGCCAGCAGTTATACGACAGGGGGGTACTACGAGCAGTACTTC. V and J are TRBV6-5 and TRBJ2-7, with 9 bases fitting TRBD1. The trim removed 3 bases at V and 3 bases at J, leaving 6 bases unmatched. The CDR3 is 15 amino acids. CDR1 and CDR2 from the germline V gene are MNHEY and SVGAGI.

This clone showed up just a few times. The chain combines TRBV5-1 with TRBJ2-1, with 9 nucleotides matching TRBD1. This CDR3 has 15 amino acids. Trimming took 2 bases from V and 3 from J; bases not matched to a gene: 3. Germline loops: CDR1 SGHRS, CDR2 YFSETQ. CDR3 bases: TGCGCCAGCAGCTTTGGACAGGGGAACTACAATGAGCAGTTCTTC. It codes for CASSFGQGNYNEQFF.

V and J are TRBV18 and TRBJ2-2; 8 bases agree with TRBD2. This CDR3 has 16 residues. The germline gives CDR1 KGHSH, CDR2 LQKENI. With 4 bases clipped from V and 2 bases from J, the junction kept 6 bases outside the gene matches. This chain's CDR3 is CASSLMTSDNTGELFF. In DNA, the CDR3 is TGTGCCAGCTCACTTATGACTAGCGATAACACCGGGGAGCTGTTTTTT.

This clone was found a few times. As DNA, the CDR3 is TGCGCCAGCAGCCAAGAGAGCCGGACAGGGGTTCGGACCCAGTACTTC. The encoded protein is CASSQESRTGVRTQYF. The chain employs TRBV4-1 and TRBJ2-5, with 9 bases matching TRBD1. Germline V gene sequence: CDR1 MGHRA, CDR2 YSYEKL. V gave up 0 bases and J gave up 7 bases; unmatched junction bases: 9. CDR3 length: 16 amino acids.